This T cell receptor (beta chain) was captured in a study of T cell changes during pregnancy in multiple sclerosis. Profiled with immunoSEQ multiplex PCR; TCRdb holds only in-frame clones, not every one. This repertoire shows about 64,000 clones, about 96% found once; its top ten account for around 2.5%. CDR3 size: 12 residues. CDR1 and CDR2 from the germline V gene are SGHVS and FQNEAQ. With 2 bases removed from V and 5 bases from J, the gap between germline ends came to 7 bases. The source was CD8+ T cells from peripheral blood mononuclear cells, collected after pregnancy. J is TRBJ2-7 and V is TRBV7-8; D is perhaps TRBD2 (5 bases). The receptor's source is a female donor with multiple sclerosis, enrolled in a pregnancy study. In DNA form, the CDR3 reads TGTGCCAGCAGCTTACCCGGGGACGAGCAGTACTTC. This gives the protein CASSLPGDEQYF.